Below, one T cell receptor beta chain is given with its context. The antigen remains unidentified. Repeated repertoire sampling spanned the course of chemoradiotherapy. This CDR3 region has 14 residues. The germline V gene has CDR1 SQVTM and CDR2 ANQGSEA. Trimming cost V 4 bases and J 2 bases; bases outside gene matches: 8. This entry is derived from a study of chemoradiotherapy in HPV16-positive cancers. The overall study: Candidate HPV-specific T-cell clones and common TCR motifs came from functional assays in two HPV16-positive patients. Study outcomes and limitations: Candidate HPV-specific clones and E7-related TCR motifs grew in tumor during treatment. HPV-specific T cells were functionally defined from only two HPV16-positive patients.

Profiled with immunoSEQ multiplex PCR; TCRdb holds only in-frame clones, not every one. In the table there are about 5,000 clones, 93% of which are singletons. The sample was gathered from a patient who underwent chemoradiotherapy. This sequence originates from a human donor with HPV-associated anogenital cancer. This chain joins TRBV29-1 and TRBJ2-7; 7 bases line up with TRBD2. CDR3 nucleotide sequence: TGCAGCGTTGTAGGCGGGGGAAGACCCTACGAGCAGTACTTC. Protein product: CSVVGGGRPYEQYF.